The rows below give T cell receptor beta chains drawn from one sample of a study of T cell repertoires in cytomegalovirus infection. Each CDR3 protein is one row after TCRdb ran MiXCR on the reads. The data contain roughly 720,000 distinct CDR3 sequences, 35% of them singletons. Material for sequencing was PBMCs. The receptors originated from a human donor in good health (CMV status not recorded). Some clones in this sample may be carry-over from other donors' samples. CDR3s include the opening cysteine and the closing phenylalanine or tryptophan.

TRBV7-6	TRBJ2-6	CASSLTAGALRGANVLTF
TRBV4-1	TRBJ1-6	CASSLIAGDNSPLHF
TRBV19	TRBJ1-6	CASSGGLNSPLHF
TRBV6-6	TRBJ2-2	CATQAGELFF
TRBV25-1	TRBJ2-7	CARSEGGRTSSYEQYF
TRBV7-9	TRBJ1-6	CASCYSEGYSPLHF
TRBV12-3/TRBV12-4	TRBJ1-1	CASRWDGQATEAFF
TRBV24-1	TRBJ2-6	CATSETGPSSGANVLTF
TRBV19	TRBJ2-6	CASSIKGRGPRAGANVLTF
TRBV7-9	TRBJ2-7	CASSFWDIAYEQYF
TRBV20-1	TRBJ1-1	CSARPFGGTWAFF
TRBV19	TRBJ1-2	CASSTRDSYGYTF
TRBV25-1	TRBJ1-2	CANSLQGLGYTF
TRBV7-9	TRBJ1-3	CASSLGSVGAGSGNTIYF
TRBV7-2	TRBJ2-1	CASSFGDRGQFF
TRBV7-7	TRBJ2-1	CASSPSVSSYNEQFF
TRBV2	TRBJ1-5	CASSTDRTGGNQPQHF
TRBV20-1	TRBJ2-1	CSAPRTGGNEQFF
TRBV5-8	TRBJ2-7	CASSLRRGPYEQYF
TRBV6-1	TRBJ2-7	CASSSPTLGAYEQYF
TRBV10-3	TRBJ1-5	CAISGTGSQPQHF
TRBV2	TRBJ2-2	CASSSGTGRDTGELFF
TRBV20-1	TRBJ1-3	CSAVPGQGFGNTIYF